This T cell receptor (beta chain) appears in the sequencing data of a study of cytomegalovirus exposure and HLA in healthy donors. Findings and caveats of the study: Based on reports, TCR beta sequences accurately predicted HLA-A and HLA-B alleles for most subjects. Certain indistinguishable V segments, among them TRBV6-2 and TRBV6-3, were excluded.

From germline, CDR1 is GTSNPN and CDR2 SVGIG (reference sequence). The CDR3 is 12 amino acids. The ends were cut back, 4 bases at V and 6 bases at J, with 12 bases in the middle. PCR used 60 Vbeta primers and 13 Jbeta primers. Study processing details: Later, 80 million or so unique TCR beta chains were counted in an analysis, and some 10 million of them were shared. Profiling relied on immunoSEQ multiplex PCR, and the TCRdb table lists in-frame clones only, not all of them. From that table come the V and J calls and clone size; the DNA was used to work out D and trimming. The table has 120,000 or so clones, over 80% seen once. Concerning this clone itself: Its cognate antigen is unknown.

This receptor was taken from a man between 18 and 29 years old in good health and CMV-seropositive. V is TRBV30 and J is TRBJ2-5; D uncertain. The specimen sequenced was PBMCs. The CDR3 protein is CAWMGLAQTQYF. DNA of the CDR3: TGTGCCTGGATGGGCCTGGCCCAGACCCAGTACTTC.